A selection of T cell receptor beta chains follows, all from one sample in a study of naive and memory T cell subsets. TCRdb recomputed calls from the UMI-ligation and nested PCR reads with MiXCR, one row per CDR3 protein. The sample gives 30,000 to 40,000 distinct CDR3 sequences, about 18% of which show up once; approximately 3.6% is in the top ten. Sequencing used effector memory CD4+ T cells from blood. All receptors derive from a human donor in good health. Each CDR3 is given with its conserved first and last residue. A D gene is named only where the DNA matches it firmly. The listing skips clone size in some rows; elsewhere it reads once, few, many or a size class.

abundance	v_gene	d_gene	j_gene	CDR3nt	CDR3aa
-	TRBV5-1	TRBD2	TRBJ2-3	TGCGCCAGCCGGGAGAGGAGCGGGGCCAGTCATACGCAGTATTTT	CASRERSGASHTQYF
once	TRBV5-1	TRBD2	TRBJ2-1	TGCGCCAGCAGCTTAAGCGGGGCCCAGAATGAGCAGTTCTTC	CASSLSGAQNEQFF
many	TRBV28	TRBD1	TRBJ2-1	TGTGCCAGCGGAACCCGGGACAGGGTCTTCGATGAGCAGTTCTTC	CASGTRDRVFDEQFF
many	TRBV29-1	-	TRBJ2-1	TGCAGCGTTGAAGGGCGAATCACCTACAATGAGCAGTTCTTC	CSVEGRITYNEQFF
-	TRBV19	TRBD1	TRBJ2-7	TGTGCCAGTAGCCACCGGGACAGGCCCGAGCAGTACTTC	CASSHRDRPEQYF
many	TRBV7-2	-	TRBJ1-6	TGTGCCAGCAGCCCCCGTCCCGGGACAATAATTAATAATTCACCCCTCCACTTT	CASSPRPGTIINNSPLHF
-	TRBV5-6	TRBD2	TRBJ2-3	TGTGCCAGCAGCTTCGGACTAGCAGCAGATACGCAGTATTTT	CASSFGLAADTQYF
many	TRBV4-2	-	TRBJ1-1	TGTGCCAGCAGCCAAGGGGACGGCAACACTGAAGCTTTCTTT	CASSQGDGNTEAFF
-	TRBV19	-	TRBJ2-1	TGTGCCAGTAGTCCCCGAGAAGCCCCCTACAATGAGCAGTTCTTC	CASSPREAPYNEQFF
many	TRBV7-2	-	TRBJ1-5	TGTGCCAGCAGCTCCGAAGTCAATCAGCCCCAGCATTTT	CASSSEVNQPQHF
few	TRBV6-5	-	TRBJ1-1	TGTGCCAGCAGACCCCCGCAGAAGAACACTGAAGCTTTCTTT	CASRPPQKNTEAFF
few	TRBV5-1	-	TRBJ2-3	TGCGCCAGCAGCTTGGGGACTAGCACAGATACGCAGTATTTT	CASSLGTSTDTQYF
few	TRBV28	-	TRBJ1-5	TGTGCCAGCAGTGACCGGGACACCGATCAGCCCCAGCATTTT	CASSDRDTDQPQHF
few	TRBV29-1	TRBD1	TRBJ2-7	TGCAGCGTGAGGACAGGAACCTACGAGCAGTACTTC	CSVRTGTYEQYF
many	TRBV6-5	TRBD1	TRBJ2-7	TGTGCCAGCAGAAAAGGGGGACAGGGAACCTACGAGCAGTACTTC	CASRKGGQGTYEQYF